Below, 28 T cell receptor beta chains from the same sample are listed, as sequenced in a study of OX40 agonist ivuxolimab in advanced cancers. The method was immunoSEQ multiplex PCR; TCRdb's version includes in-frame clones alone and lacks a portion of them. The repertoire consists of about 62,000 clones, with 80% to 95% occurring once and the leading ten covering about an eighth. Sequencing used CD4+ or CD8+ T cells sorted from blood, obtained in a trial of the OX40 agonist ivuxolimab. The source of these receptors is an adult with an advanced solid tumor such as melanoma, head and neck, liver or kidney cancer.

The chain couples TRBV19 to TRBJ2-1, with D unclear. Trimming took off 7 bases at V and 0 bases at J, with 7 bases between the two ends. Germline V gene data show CDR1 as LNHDA and CDR2 as SQIVND (reference sequence). This CDR3 comprises 13 residues. The CDR3 reads CASIASSYNEQFF. The CDR3 DNA follows: TGTGCCAGTATTGCTAGCTCCTACAATGAGCAGTTCTTC.

The rearrangement links TRBV12-5 to TRBJ2-2, with D tentatively TRBD2 (5 bases). This CDR3 has 17 amino acids. V was trimmed by 0 bases and J by 0 bases, leaving 11 bases between them. The germline V gene has CDR1 LGHNT and CDR2 FRNRAP. DNA for the CDR3: TGTGCTAGTGGTTTGGTCCCAGCGGAATCGAACACCGGGGAGCTGTTTTTT. Translated, it gives CASGLVPAESNTGELFF.

The CDR3 region has the DNA TGTGCCAGCAGCTTAGCCGGGACAGGGAAGGACACCGGGGAGCTGTTTTTT. Protein sequence: CASSLAGTGKDTGELFF. J is TRBJ2-2 and V is TRBV7-9; 9 nucleotides line up with TRBD1. The CDR3 contains 17 residues. V shed 0 bases, J shed 3 bases, and the junction held 5 bases outside the gene matches. Germline CDR1 SEHNR, CDR2 FQNEAQ (reference sequence).

The chain joins TRBV27 to TRBJ1-2, with TRBD1 matching 9 bases. V lost 2 bases to trimming and J lost 4 bases; unmatched junction nucleotides: 5. CDR3 size: 15 residues. Germline V CDR1 and CDR2: MNHEY, SMNVEV (reference sequence). The CDR3 sequence: CASSLQGQGFYGYTF. CDR3 nucleotide sequence: TGTGCCAGCAGTTTACAGGGACAGGGTTTCTATGGCTACACCTTC.

The genes are TRBV13 and TRBJ1-4; 8 bases fit TRBD1. Looked up from germline, CDR1 is PRHDT and CDR2 is FYEKMQ (reference sequence). The V gene end was trimmed by 5 bases and the J gene end by 5 bases; junction bases not matched to a gene: 4. The CDR3 extends over 14 amino acids. CDR3 sequence (DNA): TGTGCCAGCAGCCTCAGGACAGGGAATGAAAAACTGTTTTTT. As protein: CASSLRTGNEKLFF.

The chain has TRBV5-1 and TRBJ2-3; weak D call: TRBD2 (6 bases). CDR1 is SGHRS and CDR2 is YFSETQ in the germline V gene. V lost 2 bases, J lost 1 base, and 8 bases lay in between. CDR3 length: 14 amino acids. The CDR3 bases are TGCGCCAGCAGCTTTTGGGGGGGCACAGATACGCAGTATTTT. Protein: CASSFWGGTDTQYF.

V is TRBV6-5 and J is TRBJ2-3, with 13 nucleotides matching TRBD2. The junction had 8 bases not matched to a gene; V was cut back by 10 bases and J by 4 bases. This CDR3 contains 15 residues. The V gene's germline CDR1 is MNHEY and CDR2 SVGAGI. In DNA, the CDR3 is TGTGCCACAAAGGGACTAGCGGGACGGGCAGATACGCAGTATTTT. Protein: CATKGLAGRADTQYF.

This clone was recorded once. The CDR3 reads CASSQDLGLALGDTQYF. The CDR3 coding sequence is TGTGCCAGCAGCCAAGATCTCGGACTAGCCTTAGGAGATACGCAGTATTTT. This chain uses TRBV4-2 with TRBJ2-3, with TRBD2 matching 8 bases. Germline CDR1 LGHNA, CDR2 YNFKEQ. Trimming removed 0 bases from V and 5 bases from J; junction bases left unmatched: 10. This CDR3 is built from 17 residues.

This rearrangement joins TRBV30 to TRBJ2-3; D ambiguous. The length of the CDR3 is 13 residues. V was shortened by 3 bases and J by 4 bases, with 11 bases between the two germline ends. CDR1 GTSNPN and CDR2 SVGIG come from the germline V gene (reference sequence). The CDR3 DNA sequence: TGTGCCTGGAGCGAGTTCTACGCAGATACGCAGTATTTT. It is translated as CAWSEFYADTQYF.

This rearrangement joins TRBV6-5 to TRBJ2-3, with no clear D. Germline CDR1 MNHEY, CDR2 SVGAGI. V was cut by 2 bases and J by 6 bases, with 9 bases left in between. This CDR3 region has 13 residues. The CDR3 region has the DNA TGTGCCAGCAGTTACCGGATTCGGGATACGCAGTATTTT. Encoded protein: CASSYRIRDTQYF.

The genes are TRBV19 and TRBJ1-5; D not certain. V was shortened by 3 bases and J by 5 bases, with 23 bases between the two germline ends. The CDR3 is 18 residues long. Germline values: CDR1 LNHDA, CDR2 SQIVND (reference sequence). CDR3 in DNA: TGTGCCAGTAGTATCAGTGAATTCGGCCCCGGCGGTTATCAGCCCCAGCATTTT. Residues: CASSISEFGPGGYQPQHF.

J is TRBJ1-2 and V is TRBV4-2, with D maybe TRBD1 (6 bases). CDR1 LGHNA and CDR2 YNFKEQ come from the germline V gene. Trimming took 4 bases from V and 2 from J, leaving 26 bases between them. The CDR3 has 19 amino acids. CDR3 region: CASSPIGYRENHRNYGYTF. CDR3 bases: TGTGCCAGCAGCCCTATCGGGTACAGGGAGAACCATAGAAACTATGGCTACACCTTC.

J is TRBJ1-1 and V is TRBV27; D not resolved. The CDR3 totals 14 residues. V lost 4 bases, J lost 0 bases, and 9 bases lay in between. The germline CDR1 and CDR2 sequences are MNHEY and SMNVEV (reference sequence). The CDR3 protein is CASSSTSLNTEAFF. The CDR3 bases are TGTGCCAGCAGTTCCACTTCACTGAACACTGAAGCTTTCTTT.

The rearrangement links TRBV6-6 to TRBJ2-7, with 10 positions matching TRBD1. V lost 3 bases and J lost 2; bases outside the gene matches: 1. This CDR3 region has 14 residues. Germline lookup yields CDR1 MNHNY and CDR2 SVGAGI (reference sequence). CDR3: CASSYGQGAYEQYF. CDR3 coding DNA: TGTGCCAGCAGTTATGGACAGGGGGCCTACGAGCAGTACTTC.

The chain links TRBV6-5 to TRBJ1-5; D is unresolved. V was pared by 1 base and J by 4 bases, with 8 bases between. Germline V gene sequence: CDR1 MNHEY, CDR2 SVGAGI. The CDR3 runs 14 residues. The CDR3 region has the DNA TGTGCCAGCAGTTACTGGGCCAGTAATCAGCCCCAGCATTTT. Its protein product is CASSYWASNQPQHF.

This rearrangement joins TRBV5-1 to TRBJ2-7; 8 nucleotides agree with TRBD1. CDR3 size: 16 residues. Germline assignment: CDR1 SGHRS and CDR2 YFSETQ. J gave up 6 bases and V 4 bases, and 15 bases lay outside the gene matches. The CDR3 sequence is CASSHLRTGKILEQYF. The CDR3 nucleotides read TGCGCCAGCAGCCACTTACGGACAGGGAAAATCCTCGAGCAGTACTTC.

The chain recombines TRBV29-1 with TRBJ1-1, with D possibly TRBD1 on 5 matching bases. CDR1 SQVTM and CDR2 ANQGSEA come from the germline V gene. The V end lost 4 bases, the J end lost 1 base, and 7 bases lay between the germline ends. CDR3 size: 12 residues. For the CDR3, the DNA is TGCAGCGTTGTCGGGGGGAACACTGAAGCTTTCTTT. Its protein is CSVVGGNTEAFF. Full variable domain (missing parts from reference TRBV29-1 and TRBJ1-1): SAVISQKPSRDICQRGTSLTIQCQVDSQVTMMFWYRQQPGQSLTLIATANQGSEATYESGFVIDKFPISRPNLTFSTLTVSNMSPEDSSIYLCSVVGGNTEAFFGQGTRLTVV.

This clone was picked up one time. The chain combines TRBV9 with TRBJ2-5; 7 bases fit TRBD1. The DNA matches TRBJ2-7 better at its end, which makes the J call doubtful. The CDR3 covers 15 residues. Germline lookup yields CDR1 SGDLS and CDR2 YYNGEE. For the CDR3, the DNA is TGTGCCAGCAGCGTAGAACCAGGGGGCTCCTACGAGCAGTACTTC. Protein: CASSVEPGGSYEQYF.

The V call is TRBV29-1, the J call TRBJ2-3; D is uncertain. The CDR3 spans 11 residues. The germline V gene has CDR1 SQVTM and CDR2 ANQGSEA. V was pared by 6 bases and J by 4 bases, with 8 bases between. The CDR3, as DNA: TGCAGCGTCGGTGGTGCAGATACGCAGTATTTT. Protein product: CSVGGADTQYF.

This chain uses TRBV7-6 with TRBJ2-7; 8 positions agree with TRBD2. Germline values: CDR1 SGHVS, CDR2 FNYEAQ. There are 15 residues in the CDR3. V shed 5 bases and J 4 bases; nucleotides not matched to a gene: 10. CDR3 in DNA: TGTGCCAGCAGCCCCGGTAGCGGGAAACATTACGAGCAGTACTTC. Protein: CASSPGSGKHYEQYF.

The chain has TRBV27 and TRBJ2-1; D gene uncertain. Between the trimmed V and J ends, which lost 3 bases and 0 bases, there was a span of 9 bases. Per germline, CDR1 MNHEY and CDR2 SMNVEV (reference sequence). The CDR3 runs 15 residues. The CDR3 spells CASSLAPSSYNEQFF. Here the CDR3 DNA reads TGTGCCAGCAGTTTGGCGCCCAGCTCCTACAATGAGCAGTTCTTC.

V is TRBV4-2 and J is TRBJ2-2, with no clear D. CDR3 length: 15 residues. Germline V lookup: CDR1 LGHNA, CDR2 YNFKEQ. V was shortened by 2 bases and J by 8 bases, with 15 bases between the two germline ends. CDR3 nucleotides: TGTGCCAGCAGCCAAATCGTGGCCTTTCGGGGGGAGCTGTTTTTT. This sequence encodes CASSQIVAFRGELFF.

The chain employs TRBV7-9 and TRBJ2-7; D possibly matches TRBD1 or TRBD2 (5 bases each). This CDR3 has 15 amino acids. The germline V and J ends were trimmed by 1 base and 0 bases, with 10 bases remaining between them. From germline, CDR1 is SEHNR and CDR2 FQNEAQ (reference sequence). CDR3 residues: CASSLVVGDSYEQYF. The CDR3 bases are TGTGCCAGCAGCTTAGTGGTGGGGGACTCCTACGAGCAGTACTTC.

The chain employs TRBV7-9 and TRBJ1-1; TRBD1 matches at 8 bases. Germline CDR1 is SEHNR and CDR2 is FQNEAQ (reference sequence). The CDR3 totals 13 residues. J gave up 11 bases and V 2 bases, and 7 bases lay outside the gene matches. This chain's CDR3 is CASSLPGQGNAFF. The CDR3 DNA sequence: TGTGCCAGCAGCTTACCCGGACAGGGCAACGCTTTCTTT.

V and J are TRBV5-1 and TRBJ1-6; no definite D call. The V end was cut by 3 bases, the J end by 6 bases, with 16 bases between. This CDR3 is 16 amino acids long. CDR1 is SGHRS, CDR2 YFSETQ, per germline. CDR3 loop: CASSSAQVGSNSPLHF. Written as DNA, the CDR3 is TGCGCCAGCAGCTCGGCCCAGGTAGGGAGTAATTCACCCCTCCACTTT.

This clone was counted once. This chain joins TRBV10-3 and TRBJ1-2; D unclear. Germline values: CDR1 ENHRY, CDR2 SYGVKD. This CDR3 is 14 amino acids long. Deletions cut 8 bases from V and 4 bases from J, with 17 bases between. This chain's CDR3 is CAIPDKGEIYGYTF. The CDR3 bases are TGTGCCATCCCCGATAAAGGAGAAATCTATGGCTACACCTTC.

The rearrangement joins TRBV29-1 to TRBJ2-2; possibly TRBD2 for D (5 bases). This CDR3 spans 11 amino acids. Between the trimmed V and J ends, which lost 6 bases and 6 bases, there was a span of 8 bases. CDR1 and CDR2 from the germline V gene are SQVTM and ANQGSEA. CDR3 DNA: TGCAGCGTAGCGGTTTCCGGGGAGCTGTTTTTT. Its translation: CSVAVSGELFF.

In regard to this clone: This CDR3 is also generated by other DNA sequences in the sample. The genes are TRBV7-6 and TRBJ1-1; D unclear. V lost 1 base, J lost 4 bases, and 1 base lay in between. The length of the CDR3 is 11 residues. Looked up from germline, CDR1 is SGHVS and CDR2 is FNYEAQ. CDR3: CASSLGTEAFF. The CDR3 DNA reads as TGTGCCAGCAGCTTAGGCACTGAAGCTTTCTTT.